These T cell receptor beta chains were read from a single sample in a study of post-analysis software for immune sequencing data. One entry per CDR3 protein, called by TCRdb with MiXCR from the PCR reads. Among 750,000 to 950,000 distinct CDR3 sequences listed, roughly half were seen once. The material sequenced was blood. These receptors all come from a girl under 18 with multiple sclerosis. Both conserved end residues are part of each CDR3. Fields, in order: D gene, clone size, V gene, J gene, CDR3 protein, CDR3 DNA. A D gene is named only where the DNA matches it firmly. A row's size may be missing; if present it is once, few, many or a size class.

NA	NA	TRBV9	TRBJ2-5	CASSALTQETQYF	TGTGCCAGCAGCGCTCTCACCCAAGAGACCCAGTACTTC
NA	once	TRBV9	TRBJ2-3	CASSVGTPSTDTQYF	TGTGCCAGCAGCGTCGGCACCCCTAGCACAGATACGCAGTATTTT
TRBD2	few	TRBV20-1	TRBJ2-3	CSARRGTSVSDTQYF	TGCAGTGCTAGGAGGGGGACTAGCGTTTCAGATACGCAGTATTTT
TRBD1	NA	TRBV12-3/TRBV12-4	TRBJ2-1	CASSLWDRLQFF	TGTGCCAGCAGTTTATGGGACAGACTGCAGTTCTTC
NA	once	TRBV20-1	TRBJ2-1	CSARDRGRGVGEQFF	TGCAGTGCTAGAGATCGCGGGCGGGGTGTCGGTGAGCAGTTCTTC
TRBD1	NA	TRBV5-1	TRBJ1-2	CASSLAGGQGRGYTF	TGCGCCAGCAGCTTGGCTGGGGGACAGGGACGAGGCTACACCTTC
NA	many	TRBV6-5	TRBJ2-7	CASSLSESYEQYF	TGTGCCAGCAGTCTCAGTGAATCCTACGAGCAGTACTTC
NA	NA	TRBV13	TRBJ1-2	CASSLSGEKNYGYTF	TGTGCCAGCAGCTTATCGGGGGAGAAGAACTATGGCTACACCTTC
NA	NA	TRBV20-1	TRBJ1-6	CSAREGADTYNSPLHF	TGCAGTGCTAGAGAGGGGGCGGATACCTATAATTCACCCCTCCACTTT
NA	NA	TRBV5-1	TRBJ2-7	CASSVEGVWIYEQYF	TGCGCCAGCAGCGTGGAGGGGGTCTGGATCTACGAGCAGTACTTC
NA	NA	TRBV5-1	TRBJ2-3	CASSSGVSTDTQYF	TGCGCCAGCAGCTCGGGGGTTAGCACAGATACGCAGTATTTT
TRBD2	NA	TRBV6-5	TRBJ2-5	CASSSRLADQETQYF	TGTGCCAGCAGTTCTAGACTAGCGGATCAAGAGACCCAGTACTTC
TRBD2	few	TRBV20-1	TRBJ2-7	CSARAGSGREEQYF	TGCAGTGCTAGAGCGGGGAGCGGGAGGGAAGAGCAGTACTTC
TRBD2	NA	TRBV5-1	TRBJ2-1	CASSFRLAGGKYNEQFF	TGCGCCAGCAGCTTTCGACTAGCGGGGGGGAAGTACAATGAGCAGTTCTTC
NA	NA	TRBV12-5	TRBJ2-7	CASGDGSSYEQYF	TGTGCTAGTGGGGACGGAAGCTCCTACGAGCAGTACTTC
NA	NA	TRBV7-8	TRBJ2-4	CASSLSRREQYF	TGTGCCAGCAGCTTAAGCCGTCGGGAGCAGTACTTC
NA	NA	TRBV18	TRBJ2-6	CASSPRDAGANVLTF	TGTGCCAGCTCACCAAGGGATGCCGGGGCCAACGTCCTGACTTTC
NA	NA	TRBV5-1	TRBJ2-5	CASSLVAPPGSETQYF	TGCGCCAGCAGCTTGGTAGCCCCGCCCGGGTCGGAGACCCAGTACTTC
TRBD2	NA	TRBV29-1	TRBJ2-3	CSVEDWASGRTDTQYF	TGCAGCGTTGAAGATTGGGCTAGCGGGAGGACAGATACGCAGTATTTT
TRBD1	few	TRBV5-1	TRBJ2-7	CASSLVQGSSYEQYF	TGTGCCAGCAGCTTAGTACAGGGGTCCTCCTACGAGCAGTACTTC
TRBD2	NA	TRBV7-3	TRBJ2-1	CAGSPFGDYSYNEQFF	TGTGCCGGCAGCCCCTTCGGGGACTACTCCTACAATGAGCAGTTCTTC
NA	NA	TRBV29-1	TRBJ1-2	CSVGGDYGYTF	TGCAGCGTTGGCGGGGACTATGGCTACACCTTC
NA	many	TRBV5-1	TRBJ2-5	CASSSSQETQYF	TGCGCCAGCAGTTCCAGCCAAGAGACCCAGTACTTC
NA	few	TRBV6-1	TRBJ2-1	CASMRYIRGGSYNEQFF	TGTGCCAGCATGAGGTACATCAGGGGAGGATCCTACAATGAGCAGTTCTTC
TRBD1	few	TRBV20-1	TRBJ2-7	CSASQTGLATYEQYF	TGCAGTGCTTCCCAGACAGGGCTGGCAACCTACGAGCAGTACTTC
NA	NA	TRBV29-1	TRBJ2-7	CSVENSPYEQYF	TGCAGCGTTGAAAACAGTCCCTACGAGCAGTACTTC
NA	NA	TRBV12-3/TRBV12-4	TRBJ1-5	CASSHPTWAGRDQPQHF	TGTGCCAGCAGCCACCCCACTTGGGCAGGTAGAGATCAGCCCCAGCATTTT
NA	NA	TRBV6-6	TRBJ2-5	CASSYSESTSKETQYF	TGTGCCAGCAGTTACTCGGAGAGCACTTCTAAAGAGACCCAGTACTTC
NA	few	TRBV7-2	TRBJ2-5	CASSLVSPRRETQYF	TGTGCCAGCAGCTTAGTGTCTCCAAGAAGGGAGACCCAGTACTTC
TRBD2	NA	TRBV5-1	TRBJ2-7	CASSWGASGRSREQYF	TGCGCCAGCAGTTGGGGAGCTAGCGGGAGATCGAGGGAGCAGTACTTC
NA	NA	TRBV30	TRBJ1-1	CAWSREGNTEAFF	TGTGCCTGGAGCCGGGAGGGGAACACTGAAGCTTTCTTT
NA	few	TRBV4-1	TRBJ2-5	CASSQVRDQETQYF	TGCGCCAGCAGCCAAGTCCGGGATCAAGAGACCCAGTACTTC
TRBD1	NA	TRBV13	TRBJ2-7	CASSSSRDRYEQYF	TGTGCCAGCAGCTCATCCCGGGACAGATACGAGCAGTACTTC
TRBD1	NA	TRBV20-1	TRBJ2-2	CSAKPGQGDTGELFF	TGCAGTGCAAAGCCGGGACAGGGGGACACCGGGGAGCTGTTTTTT
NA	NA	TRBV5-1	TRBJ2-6	CASSLAPQGSIPSGANVLTF	TGCGCCAGCAGCTTGGCCCCACAGGGATCGATCCCGTCTGGGGCCAACGTCCTGACTTTC
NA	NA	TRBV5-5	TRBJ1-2	CASSLMGDAGYGYTF	TGTGCCAGCAGCTTGATGGGGGACGCGGGCTATGGCTACACCTTC
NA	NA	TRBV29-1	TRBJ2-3	CSYALGVTQYF	TGCAGCTACGCTCTGGGAGTTACGCAGTATTTT
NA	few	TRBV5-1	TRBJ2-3	CATGPRTTSTDTQYF	TGCGCCACCGGACCCAGGACAACTAGCACAGATACGCAGTATTTT
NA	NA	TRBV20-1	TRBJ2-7	CSARDGGRMYEQYF	TGCAGTGCTAGAGATGGGGGCAGGATGTACGAGCAGTACTTC
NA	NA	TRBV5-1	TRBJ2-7	CASSILPGNEQYF	TGCGCCAGCAGCATCCTTCCAGGGAACGAGCAGTACTTC
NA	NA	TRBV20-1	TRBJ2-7	CSARLFGQGAYEQYF	TGCAGTGCTAGACTGTTTGGGCAGGGTGCCTACGAGCAGTACTTC
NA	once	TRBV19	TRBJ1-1	CASSIGRNTEAFF	TGTGCCAGTAGTATCGGTAGGAACACTGAAGCTTTCTTT
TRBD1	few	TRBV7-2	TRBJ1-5	CASSLWTGGNQPQHF	TGTGCCAGCAGCCTCTGGACAGGGGGCAATCAGCCCCAGCATTTT
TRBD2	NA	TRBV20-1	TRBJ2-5	CSARGASGSQETQYF	TGCAGTGCTAGAGGGGCTAGCGGGAGCCAAGAGACCCAGTACTTC
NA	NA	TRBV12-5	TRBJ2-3	CASGDGFTDTQYF	TGTGCTAGTGGGGACGGCTTCACAGATACGCAGTATTTT
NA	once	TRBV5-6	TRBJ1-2	CASSGLFGERNYGYTF	TGTGCCAGCAGCGGTCTCTTTGGTGAGCGTAACTATGGCTACACCTTC
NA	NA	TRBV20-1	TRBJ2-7	CSAHTGATYEQYF	TGCAGTGCTCACACCGGGGCCACCTACGAGCAGTACTTC
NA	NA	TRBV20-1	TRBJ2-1	CSARRQDSYNEQFF	TGCAGTGCTAGACGACAGGACTCCTACAATGAGCAGTTCTTC
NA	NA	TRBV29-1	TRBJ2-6	CSVEGGTPGADVLTF	TGCAGCGTTGAAGGGGGTACGCCTGGGGCCGACGTCCTGACTTTC
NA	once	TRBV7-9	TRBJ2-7	CASSHPGGEQYF	TGTGCCAGCAGCCACCCCGGGGGCGAGCAGTACTTC
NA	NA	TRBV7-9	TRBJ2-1	CASSLAGLLSYNEQFF	TGTGCCAGCAGCTTAGCGGGGCTCCTCTCCTACAATGAGCAGTTCTTC
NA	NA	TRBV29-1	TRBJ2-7	CSVVGTGIYEQYF	TGCAGCGTTGTGGGTACCGGAATTTACGAGCAGTACTTC
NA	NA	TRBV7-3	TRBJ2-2	CASSSSSANTGELFF	TGTGCCAGCAGCTCCTCGTCGGCGAACACCGGGGAGCTGTTTTTT
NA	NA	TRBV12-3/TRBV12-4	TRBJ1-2	CASSLSTEGKDGYTF	TGTGCCAGCAGTTTGTCTACAGAAGGAAAGGATGGCTACACCTTC
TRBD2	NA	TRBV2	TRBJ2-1	CASSFGDWTSSHNEQFF	TGTGCCAGCAGTTTCGGGGATTGGACTAGCTCACACAATGAGCAGTTCTTC
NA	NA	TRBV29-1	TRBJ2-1	CSVDHSSEQFF	TGCAGCGTTGACCACTCTAGCGAGCAGTTCTTC
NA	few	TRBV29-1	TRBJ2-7	CSVKQGGYEQYF	TGCAGCGTGAAACAGGGTGGCTACGAGCAGTACTTC
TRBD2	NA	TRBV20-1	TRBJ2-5	CSASPTSGIREAQYF	TGCAGTGCTAGCCCAACCAGCGGGATAAGAGAGGCCCAGTACTTC